This T cell receptor (beta chain) was identified in a study of blood T cells in healthy people across ages. There are many counts of this clonotype. Trimming took off 5 bases at V and 11 bases at J, with 5 bases between the two ends. The CDR3 is 9 residues long. Through a sample-barcoded 5' primer and a J-beta primer mix, a second PCR was run for roughly 6 to 11 cycles. Each CDR3 protein is one row after TCRdb ran MiXCR on the 5' RACE reads. The table has 1.5 million to 2 million distinct CDR3 sequences, roughly two fifths seen once. The gene calls are TRBV12-3 or TRBV12-4 and TRBJ2-3; no firm D call. The source is a human donor in good health. Sequenced sample: blood. The CDR3 DNA reads as TGTGCCAGCAGTCCCTTGCAGTATTTT. It translates to CASSPLQYF.